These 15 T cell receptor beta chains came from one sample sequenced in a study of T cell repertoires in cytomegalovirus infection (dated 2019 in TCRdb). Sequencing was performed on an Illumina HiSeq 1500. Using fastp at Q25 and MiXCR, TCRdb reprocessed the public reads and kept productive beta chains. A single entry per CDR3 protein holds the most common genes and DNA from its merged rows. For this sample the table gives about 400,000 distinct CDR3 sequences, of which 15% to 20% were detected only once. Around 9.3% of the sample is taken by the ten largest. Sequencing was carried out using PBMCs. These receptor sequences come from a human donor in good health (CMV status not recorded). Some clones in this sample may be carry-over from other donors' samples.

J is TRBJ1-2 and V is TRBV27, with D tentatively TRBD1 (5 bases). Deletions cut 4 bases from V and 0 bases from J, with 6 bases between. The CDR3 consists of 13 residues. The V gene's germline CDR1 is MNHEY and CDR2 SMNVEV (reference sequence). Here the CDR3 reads CASSSRANYGYTF. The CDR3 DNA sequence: TGTGCCAGCAGTTCCAGGGCTAACTATGGCTACACCTTC.

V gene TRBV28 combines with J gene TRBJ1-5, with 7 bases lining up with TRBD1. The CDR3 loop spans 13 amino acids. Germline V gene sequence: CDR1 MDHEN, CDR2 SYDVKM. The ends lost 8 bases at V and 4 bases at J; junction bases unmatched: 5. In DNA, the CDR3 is TGTGCCAGCGACAGGGAGGTGAATCAGCCCCAGCATTTT. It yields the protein CASDREVNQPQHF.

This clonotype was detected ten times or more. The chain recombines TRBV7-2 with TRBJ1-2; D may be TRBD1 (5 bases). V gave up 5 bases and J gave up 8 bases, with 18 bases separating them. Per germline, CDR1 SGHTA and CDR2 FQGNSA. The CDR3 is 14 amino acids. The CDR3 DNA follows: TGTGCCAGCAGCCCCGACTGGGGACGATCCGGCTACACCTTC. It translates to CASSPDWGRSGYTF.

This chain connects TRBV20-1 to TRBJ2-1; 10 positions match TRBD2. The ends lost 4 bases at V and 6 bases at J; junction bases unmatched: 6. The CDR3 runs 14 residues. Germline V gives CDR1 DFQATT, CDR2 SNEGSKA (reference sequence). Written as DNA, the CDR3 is TGCAGTGCTATTAGCGGGGGGAACGGCAATGAGCAGTTCTTC. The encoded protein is CSAISGGNGNEQFF.

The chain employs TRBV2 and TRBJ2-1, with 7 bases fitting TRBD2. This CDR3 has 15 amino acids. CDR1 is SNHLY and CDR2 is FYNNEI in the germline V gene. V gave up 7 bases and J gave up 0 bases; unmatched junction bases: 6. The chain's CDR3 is CASTLAASSYNEQFF. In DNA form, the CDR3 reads TGTGCCAGCACTCTAGCGGCAAGCTCCTACAATGAGCAGTTCTTC.

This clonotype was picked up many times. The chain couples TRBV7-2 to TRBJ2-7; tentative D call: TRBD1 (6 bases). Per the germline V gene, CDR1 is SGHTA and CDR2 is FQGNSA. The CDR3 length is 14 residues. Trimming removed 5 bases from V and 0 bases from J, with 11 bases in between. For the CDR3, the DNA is TGTGCCAGCAGCCCTGACAGGTACTCCTACGAGCAGTACTTC. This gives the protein CASSPDRYSYEQYF.

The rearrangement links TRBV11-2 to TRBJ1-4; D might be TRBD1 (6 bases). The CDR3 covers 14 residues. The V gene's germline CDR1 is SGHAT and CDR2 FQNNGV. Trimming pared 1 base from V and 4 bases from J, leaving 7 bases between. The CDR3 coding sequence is TGTGCCAGCAGCTTAGGCAGGGGTAATGAAAAACTGTTTTTT. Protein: CASSLGRGNEKLFF.

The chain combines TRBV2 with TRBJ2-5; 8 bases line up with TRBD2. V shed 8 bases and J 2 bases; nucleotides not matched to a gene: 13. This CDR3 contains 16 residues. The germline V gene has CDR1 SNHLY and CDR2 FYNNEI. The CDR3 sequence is CASLGYGTSFQETQYF. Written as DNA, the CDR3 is TGTGCCAGCTTAGGGTATGGGACTAGTTTTCAAGAGACCCAGTACTTC. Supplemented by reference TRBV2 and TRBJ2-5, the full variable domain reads EPEVTQTPSHQVTQMGQEVILRCVPISNHLYFYWYRQILGQKVEFLVSFYNNEISEKSEIFDDQFSVERPDGSNFTLKIRSTKLEDSAMYFCASLGYGTSFQETQYFGPGTRLLVL.

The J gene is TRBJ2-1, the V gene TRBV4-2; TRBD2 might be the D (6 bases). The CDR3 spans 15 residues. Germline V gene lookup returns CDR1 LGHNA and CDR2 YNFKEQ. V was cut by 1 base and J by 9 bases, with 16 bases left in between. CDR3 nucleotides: TGTGCCAGCAGCCAAGGTGATGGTTGGGGAGGTGAGCAGTTCTTC. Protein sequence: CASSQGDGWGGEQFF.

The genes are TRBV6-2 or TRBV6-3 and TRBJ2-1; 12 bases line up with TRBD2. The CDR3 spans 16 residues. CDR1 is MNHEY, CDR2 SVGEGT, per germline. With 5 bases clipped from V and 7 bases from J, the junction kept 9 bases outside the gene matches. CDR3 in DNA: TGTGCCAGCAGTCCTCATACTAGCGGGAGGCGGAATGAGCAGTTCTTC. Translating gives CASSPHTSGRRNEQFF.

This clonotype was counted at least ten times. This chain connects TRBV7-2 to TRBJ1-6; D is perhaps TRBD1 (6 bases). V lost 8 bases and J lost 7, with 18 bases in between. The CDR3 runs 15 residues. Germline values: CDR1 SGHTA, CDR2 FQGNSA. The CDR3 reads CASCPQQGPNSPLHF. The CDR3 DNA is TGTGCCAGCTGCCCTCAACAGGGTCCAAATTCACCCCTCCACTTT.

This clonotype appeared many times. CDR3 nucleotides: TGTGCCAGCAGCGAATGCCCCGGGGGGCCGTACAATGAGCAGTTCTTC. Translating it yields CASSECPGGPYNEQFF. V usage is TRBV7-6 and J usage is TRBJ2-1, with D possibly matching TRBD2 (7 bases). The CDR3 is 16 amino acids. In germline, CDR1 is SGHVS, CDR2 FNYEAQ. V lost 5 bases and J 4 bases, leaving 18 bases between the germline ends.

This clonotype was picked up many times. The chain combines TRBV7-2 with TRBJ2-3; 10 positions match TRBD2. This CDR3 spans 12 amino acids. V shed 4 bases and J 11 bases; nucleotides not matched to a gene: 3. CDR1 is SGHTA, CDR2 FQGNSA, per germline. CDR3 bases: TGTGCCAGCAGCTCGCCTAGCGGGAGGCAGTATTTT. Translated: CASSSPSGRQYF.

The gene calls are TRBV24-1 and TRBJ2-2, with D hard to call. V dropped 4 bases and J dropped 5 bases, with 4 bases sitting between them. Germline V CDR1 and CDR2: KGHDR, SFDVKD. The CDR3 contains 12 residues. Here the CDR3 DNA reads TGTGCCACCAGTGACAAAACCGGGGAGCTGTTTTTT. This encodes CATSDKTGELFF.

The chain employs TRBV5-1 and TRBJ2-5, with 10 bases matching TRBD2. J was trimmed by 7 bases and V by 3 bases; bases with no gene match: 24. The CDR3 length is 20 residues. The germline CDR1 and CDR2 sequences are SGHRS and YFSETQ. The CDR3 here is CASSSLLPDWTSGTLGTQYF. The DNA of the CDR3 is TGCGCCAGCAGCTCCCTGCTCCCTGACTGGACTAGCGGAACCTTAGGGACCCAGTACTTC.